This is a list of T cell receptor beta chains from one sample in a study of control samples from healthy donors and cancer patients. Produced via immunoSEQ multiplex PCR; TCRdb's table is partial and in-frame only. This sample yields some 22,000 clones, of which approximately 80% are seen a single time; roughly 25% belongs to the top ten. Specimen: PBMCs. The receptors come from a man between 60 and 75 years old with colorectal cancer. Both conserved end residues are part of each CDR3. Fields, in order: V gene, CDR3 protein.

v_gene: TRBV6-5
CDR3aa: CASSYSLRTGDGYTF

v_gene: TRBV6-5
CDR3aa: CASSSGGTNEKLFF

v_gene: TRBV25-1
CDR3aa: CASSEWGGGSTEAFF

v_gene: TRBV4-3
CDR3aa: CASSPGTSGGPTRGNIQYF

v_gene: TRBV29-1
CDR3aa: CSVPPSGGHDTQYF

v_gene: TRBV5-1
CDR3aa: CASSLTDRSDGYTF

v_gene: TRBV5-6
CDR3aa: CASSRQLVIYNEQFF

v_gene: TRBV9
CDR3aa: CASSFDGYNEQFF

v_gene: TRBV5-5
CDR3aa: CASSRSGGGNQPQHF

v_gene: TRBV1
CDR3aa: CTSSIRVNGTEAFF

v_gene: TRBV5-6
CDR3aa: CASSLPGQGRNEQFF

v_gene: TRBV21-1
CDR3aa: CASSKKGLAGSGELFF

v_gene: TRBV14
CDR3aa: CASSQVGGPRVNTEAFF

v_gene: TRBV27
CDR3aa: CASSFSQANTEAFF

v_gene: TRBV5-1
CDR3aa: CASSLYAGSSNEQFF

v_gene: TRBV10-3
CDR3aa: CAIRSFEGQASTEAFF

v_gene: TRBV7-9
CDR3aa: CATATATNEKLFF

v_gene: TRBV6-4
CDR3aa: CASSLDRGRSGYTF

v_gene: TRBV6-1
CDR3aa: CASSEPPTDWYSGNTIYF

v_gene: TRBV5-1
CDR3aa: CASSRDKDGYTF

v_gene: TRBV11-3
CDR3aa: CASSLDPTTGANGYTF

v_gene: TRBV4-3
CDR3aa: CASSQVSGGNQPQHF

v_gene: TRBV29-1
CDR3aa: CSVYDYGYTF

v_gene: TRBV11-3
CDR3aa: CASSQYLPAPNTGELFF

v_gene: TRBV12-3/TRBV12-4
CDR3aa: CASKQGFDGYTF

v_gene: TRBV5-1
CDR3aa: CASSQRPGGQKYEQYF

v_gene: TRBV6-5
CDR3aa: CASSPGTSTYEQYF

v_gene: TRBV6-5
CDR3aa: CASSERGANTDTQYF

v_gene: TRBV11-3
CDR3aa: CASSPRLGNYDEQYF

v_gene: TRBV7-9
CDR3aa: CASGTDRERGWIGANVLTF

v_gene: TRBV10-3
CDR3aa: CAISPGANQPQHF

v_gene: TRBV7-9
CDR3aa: CASSLPERGTDTQYF

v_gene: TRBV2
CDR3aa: CASSGGAKNIQYF

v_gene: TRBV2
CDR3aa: CASKTNGDNSPLHF

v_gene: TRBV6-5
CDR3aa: CASVREQTAYYGYTF

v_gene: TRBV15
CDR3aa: CATSRPDTLNYGYTF

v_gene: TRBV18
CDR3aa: CASSSVSISSDSTDTQYF

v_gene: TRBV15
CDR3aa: CATRTSGGLYNEQFF

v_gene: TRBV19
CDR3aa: CASSIAGQISNQPQHF

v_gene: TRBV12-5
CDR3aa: CASRSLDRKGNQPQHF

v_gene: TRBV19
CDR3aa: CASSMMGETQYF

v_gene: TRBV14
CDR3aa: CASSQDSDTGVYMGAFF

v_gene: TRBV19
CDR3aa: CASTMQGIGTEAFF

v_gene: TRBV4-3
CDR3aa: CASSLDRTGEPFSPLHF

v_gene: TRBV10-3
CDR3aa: CAIKPGHGTNYGYTF

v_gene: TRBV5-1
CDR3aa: CASSYLGQGTEAFF

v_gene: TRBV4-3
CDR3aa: CASSRDQRTPYSYGYTF

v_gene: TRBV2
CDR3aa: CASRGTSGGKDIQYF

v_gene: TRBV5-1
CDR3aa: CASSLLGGVRLNTEAFF

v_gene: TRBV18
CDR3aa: CASSYRQGRTYEQYF

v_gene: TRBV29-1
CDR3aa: CSGATGGDYGYTF

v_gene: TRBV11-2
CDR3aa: CASSFRRDPSYEQYF

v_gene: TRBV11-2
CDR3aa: CASSPYLTQGATYEQYF

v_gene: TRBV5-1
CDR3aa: CASSLGPGNNYGYTF

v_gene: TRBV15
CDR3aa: CATSSGRGGWTDTQYF